This T cell receptor (beta chain) was observed in a study of spatial heterogeneity in lung cancer. Study background: Detected beta-chain sequences consistently exceeded alpha-chain sequences. Study-wide points: Counts that tracked tumor mutation counts were those of expanded intratumoral alpha and beta TCRs.

Remarks on this clonotype: Its target is not known. Since the library was made to target alpha chains, this beta chain is a stray read and its abundance is not meaningful.

Time point meaning: sample taken at primary tumor resection. Unsorted whole RNA from tumor, nontumor lung or frozen PBMC underwent sequencing. This CDR3 is built from 13 residues. CDR1 is SGHRS, CDR2 YFSETQ, per germline. With 2 bases removed from V and 4 bases from J, the gap between germline ends came to 9 bases. TCRdb redid the calling of the 5' RACE reads with MiXCR, one entry per CDR3 protein. The sample yields about 19,000 distinct CDR3 sequences, roughly 10% seen once. The chain is built from TRBV5-1 and TRBJ1-1, with unresolved D. The receptor's source is a female donor with early-stage non-small cell lung cancer. Sequencing was performed on lung tumor tissue, taken at surgery. The CDR3 bases are TGCGCCAGCAGCTTCACGCGGATCACTGAAGCTTTCTTT. It specifies CASSFTRITEAFF.